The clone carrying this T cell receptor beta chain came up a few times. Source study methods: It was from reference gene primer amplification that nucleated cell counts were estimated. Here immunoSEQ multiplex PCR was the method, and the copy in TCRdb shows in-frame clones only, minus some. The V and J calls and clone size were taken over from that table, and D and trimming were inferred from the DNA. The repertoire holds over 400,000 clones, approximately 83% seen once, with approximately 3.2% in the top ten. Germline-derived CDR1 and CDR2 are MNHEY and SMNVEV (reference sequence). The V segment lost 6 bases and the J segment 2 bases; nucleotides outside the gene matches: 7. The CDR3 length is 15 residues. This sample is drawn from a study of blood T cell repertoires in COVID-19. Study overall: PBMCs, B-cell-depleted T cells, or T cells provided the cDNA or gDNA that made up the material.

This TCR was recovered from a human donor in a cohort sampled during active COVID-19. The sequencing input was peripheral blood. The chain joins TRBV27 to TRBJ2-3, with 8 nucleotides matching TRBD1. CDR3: CASRTGGRTTDTQYF. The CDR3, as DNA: TGTGCCAGCAGAACAGGGGGTCGGACCACAGATACGCAGTATTTT.